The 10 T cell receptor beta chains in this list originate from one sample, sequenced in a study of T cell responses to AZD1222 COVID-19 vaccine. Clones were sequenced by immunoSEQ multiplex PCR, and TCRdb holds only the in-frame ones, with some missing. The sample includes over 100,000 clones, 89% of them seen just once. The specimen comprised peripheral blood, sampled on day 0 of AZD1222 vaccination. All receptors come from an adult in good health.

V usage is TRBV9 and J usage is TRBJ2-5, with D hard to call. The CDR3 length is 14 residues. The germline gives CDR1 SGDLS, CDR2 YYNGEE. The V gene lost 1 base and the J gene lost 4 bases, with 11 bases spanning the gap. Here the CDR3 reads CASSVQARTETQYF. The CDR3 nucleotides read TGTGCCAGCAGCGTACAGGCTCGAACAGAGACCCAGTACTTC.

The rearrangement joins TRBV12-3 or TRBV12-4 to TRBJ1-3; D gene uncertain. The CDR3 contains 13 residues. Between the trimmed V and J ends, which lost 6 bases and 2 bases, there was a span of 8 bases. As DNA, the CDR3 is TGTGCCAGCAGCCGGGTCGCTGGAAACACCATATATTTT. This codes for CASSRVAGNTIYF.

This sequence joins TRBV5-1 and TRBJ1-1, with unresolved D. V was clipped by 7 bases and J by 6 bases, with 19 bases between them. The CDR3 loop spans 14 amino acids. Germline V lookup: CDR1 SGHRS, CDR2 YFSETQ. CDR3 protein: CASAMDGRSAEAFF. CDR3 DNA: TGCGCCAGCGCAATGGACGGAAGGTCGGCTGAAGCTTTCTTT.

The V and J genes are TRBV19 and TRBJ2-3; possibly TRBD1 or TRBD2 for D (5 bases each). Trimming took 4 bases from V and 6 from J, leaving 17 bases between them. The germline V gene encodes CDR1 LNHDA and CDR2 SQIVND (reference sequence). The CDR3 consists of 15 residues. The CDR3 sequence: CASSRSGGGDDTQYF. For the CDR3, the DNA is TGTGCCAGTAGTAGAAGTGGGGGTGGGGATGATACGCAGTATTTT.

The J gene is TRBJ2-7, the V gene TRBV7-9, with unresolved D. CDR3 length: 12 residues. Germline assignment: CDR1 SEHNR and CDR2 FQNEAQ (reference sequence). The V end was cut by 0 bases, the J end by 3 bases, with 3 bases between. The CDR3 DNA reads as TGTGCCAGCAGCTTAGCGGTCTACGAGCAGTACTTC. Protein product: CASSLAVYEQYF.

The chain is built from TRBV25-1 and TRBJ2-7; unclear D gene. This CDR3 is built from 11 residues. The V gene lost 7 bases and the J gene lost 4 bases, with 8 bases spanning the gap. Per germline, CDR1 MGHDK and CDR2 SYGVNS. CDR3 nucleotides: TGTGCCAGCACTAGTACGTACGAGCAGTACTTC. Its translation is CASTSTYEQYF.

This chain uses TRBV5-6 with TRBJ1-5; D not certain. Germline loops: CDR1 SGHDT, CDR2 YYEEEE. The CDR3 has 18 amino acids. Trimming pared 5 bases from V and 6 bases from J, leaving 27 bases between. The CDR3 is CASSLQTHGRRLPQPQHF. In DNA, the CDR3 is TGTGCCAGCAGTTTACAGACACATGGGAGACGCCTACCTCAGCCCCAGCATTTT.

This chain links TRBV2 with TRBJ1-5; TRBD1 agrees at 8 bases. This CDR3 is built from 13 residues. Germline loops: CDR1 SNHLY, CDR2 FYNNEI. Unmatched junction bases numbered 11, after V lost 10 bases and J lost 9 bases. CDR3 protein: CATKQGEDTPQHF. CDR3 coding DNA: TGTGCCACAAAACAGGGGGAGGATACGCCCCAGCATTTT.

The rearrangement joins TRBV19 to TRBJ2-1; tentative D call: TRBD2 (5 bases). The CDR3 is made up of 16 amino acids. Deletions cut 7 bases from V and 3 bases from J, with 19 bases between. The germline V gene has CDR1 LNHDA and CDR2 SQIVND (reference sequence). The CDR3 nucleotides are TGTGCCAGTAATGGAGCTGACTGGGCGGGCTACAATGAGCAGTTCTTC. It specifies CASNGADWAGYNEQFF.

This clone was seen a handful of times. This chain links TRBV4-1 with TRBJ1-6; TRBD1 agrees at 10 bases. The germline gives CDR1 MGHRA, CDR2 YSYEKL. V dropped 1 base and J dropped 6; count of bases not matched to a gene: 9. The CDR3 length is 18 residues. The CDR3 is CASSQGAGGTGVNSPLHF. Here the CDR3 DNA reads TGCGCCAGCAGCCAAGGCGCGGGCGGGACAGGGGTTAATTCACCCCTCCACTTT.